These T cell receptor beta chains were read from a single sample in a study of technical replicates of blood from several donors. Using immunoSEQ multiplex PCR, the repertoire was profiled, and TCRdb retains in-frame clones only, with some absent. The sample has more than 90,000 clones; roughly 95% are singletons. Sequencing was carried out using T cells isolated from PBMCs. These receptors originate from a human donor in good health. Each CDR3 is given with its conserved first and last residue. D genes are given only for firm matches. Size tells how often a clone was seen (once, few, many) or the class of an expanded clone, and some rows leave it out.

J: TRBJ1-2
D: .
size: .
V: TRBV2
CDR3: CASRTPYGYTF
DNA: TGTGCCAGCAGGACTCCTTATGGCTACACCTTC

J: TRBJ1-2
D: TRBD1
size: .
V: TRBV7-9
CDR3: CASSRGDYGYTF
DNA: TGTGCCAGTTCCAGGGGGGACTATGGCTACACCTTC

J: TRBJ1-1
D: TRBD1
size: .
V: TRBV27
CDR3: CASSLYTGASKTSEAFF
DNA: TGTGCCAGCAGTTTATATACAGGGGCCAGCAAAACATCTGAAGCTTTCTTT

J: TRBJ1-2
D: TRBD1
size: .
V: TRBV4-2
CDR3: CASSRLTEGAYGYTF
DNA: TGTGCCAGCAGCCGCCTTACAGAGGGGGCATACGGCTACACCTTC

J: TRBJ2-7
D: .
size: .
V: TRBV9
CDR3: CASSVAGGLEQYF
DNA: TGTGCCAGCAGCGTAGCTGGAGGGCTCGAGCAGTACTTC

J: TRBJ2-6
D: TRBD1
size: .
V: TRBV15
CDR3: CATSRDGRQGGSGANVLTF
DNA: TGTGCCACCAGCAGAGATGGCCGACAGGGGGGCTCTGGGGCCAACGTCCTGACTTTC

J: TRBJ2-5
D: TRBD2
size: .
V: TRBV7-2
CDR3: CASSFRGLAETQYF
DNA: TGTGCCAGCAGTTTCCGGGGACTAGCAGAGACCCAGTACTTC

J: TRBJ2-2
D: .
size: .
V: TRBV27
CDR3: CASSLYDSAGELFF
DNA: TGTGCCAGCAGTTTATACGACAGCGCCGGGGAGCTGTTTTTT

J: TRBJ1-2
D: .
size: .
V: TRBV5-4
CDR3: CASSSFGTTPVGYTF
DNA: TGTGCCAGCAGCTCGTTCGGGACAACGCCCGTAGGCTACACCTTC

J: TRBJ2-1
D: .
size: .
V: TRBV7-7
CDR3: CASSLEAYNEQFF
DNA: TGTGCTAGCAGCTTAGAAGCGTACAATGAGCAGTTCTTC

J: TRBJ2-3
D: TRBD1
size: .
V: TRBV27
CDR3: CASSLGTGDSDTQYF
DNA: TGTGCCAGCAGTTTGGGGACAGGGGATTCCGATACGCAGTATTTT

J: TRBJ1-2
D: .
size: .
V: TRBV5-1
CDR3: CASSTVLGQGDGYTF
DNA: TGCGCCAGCAGCACGGTGCTGGGGCAGGGTGACGGCTACACCTTC

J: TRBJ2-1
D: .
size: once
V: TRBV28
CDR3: CASTWVGAGNEQFF
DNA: TGTGCCAGCACCTGGGTCGGAGCGGGCAATGAGCAGTTCTTC

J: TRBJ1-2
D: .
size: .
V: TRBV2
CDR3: CAILTDFNYGYTF
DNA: TGTGCCATCTTGACAGATTTTAACTATGGCTACACCTTC

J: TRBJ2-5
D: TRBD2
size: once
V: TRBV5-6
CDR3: CASSFGGGETQYF
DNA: TGTGCCAGCAGCTTCGGGGGGGGAGAGACCCAGTACTTC

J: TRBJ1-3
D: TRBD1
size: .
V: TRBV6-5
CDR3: CASTEGQAGNTIYF
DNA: TGTGCCAGCACCGAAGGACAGGCTGGAAACACCATATATTTT

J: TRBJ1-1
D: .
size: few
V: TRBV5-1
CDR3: CASSLDRLNTEAFF
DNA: TGCGCCAGCAGCTTGGACAGATTGAACACTGAAGCTTTCTTT

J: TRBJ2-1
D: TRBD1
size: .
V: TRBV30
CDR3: CAWGGQGAGNEQFF
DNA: TGTGCCTGGGGGGGACAGGGGGCCGGCAATGAGCAGTTCTTC

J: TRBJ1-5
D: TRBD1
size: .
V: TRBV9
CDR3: CASSVGGSIRDRLYQPQHF
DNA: TGTGCCAGCAGCGTAGGTGGTTCCATACGGGACAGATTATATCAGCCCCAGCATTTT

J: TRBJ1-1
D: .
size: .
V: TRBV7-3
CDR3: CASSSRGGTEAFF
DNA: TGTGCCAGCAGCTCAAGGGGCGGCACTGAAGCTTTCTTT

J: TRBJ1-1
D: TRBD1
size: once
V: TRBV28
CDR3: CASRTGQGKYTEAFF
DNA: TGTGCCAGCAGAACCGGACAGGGGAAATACACTGAAGCTTTCTTT

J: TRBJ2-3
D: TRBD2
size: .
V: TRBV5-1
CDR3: CASSNLAGFSTDTQYF
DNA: TGCGCCAGCAGCAACCTAGCGGGATTTAGCACAGATACGCAGTATTTT

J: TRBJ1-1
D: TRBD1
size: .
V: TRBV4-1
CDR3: CASSHDQGAVDTEAFF
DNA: TGCGCCAGCAGCCATGACCAGGGGGCAGTCGACACTGAAGCTTTCTTT

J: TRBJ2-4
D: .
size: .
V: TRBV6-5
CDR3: CASSPDSIAKNIQYF
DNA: TGTGCCAGCAGCCCCGACAGTATAGCCAAAAACATTCAGTACTTC

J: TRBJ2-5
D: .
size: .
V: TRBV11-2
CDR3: CASSLAWTAETQYF
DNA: TGTGCCAGCAGCTTAGCATGGACTGCCGAGACCCAGTACTTC

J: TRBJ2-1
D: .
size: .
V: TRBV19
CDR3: CASKGLGGAFANEQFF
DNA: TGTGCCAGTAAGGGTTTGGGGGGGGCTTTTGCTAATGAGCAGTTCTTC

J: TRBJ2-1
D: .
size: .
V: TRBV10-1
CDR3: CASSELSGPSYNEQFF
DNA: TGCGCCAGCAGTGAGTTAAGCGGGCCCTCCTACAATGAGCAGTTCTTC

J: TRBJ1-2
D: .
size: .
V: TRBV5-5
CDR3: CASSLYESNGYTF
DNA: TGTGCCAGCAGCCTCTACGAGTCCAATGGCTACACCTTC

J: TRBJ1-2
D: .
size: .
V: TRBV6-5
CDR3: CASSYSRGYGYTF
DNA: TGTGCCAGCAGTTACTCGAGGGGGTATGGCTACACCTTC

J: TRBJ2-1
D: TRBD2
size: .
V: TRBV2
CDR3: CASTGGRDNEQFF
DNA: TGTGCCAGCACCGGCGGGAGGGACAATGAGCAGTTCTTC

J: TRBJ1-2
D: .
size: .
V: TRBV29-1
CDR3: CSVEGGGSYGYTF
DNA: TGCAGCGTTGAAGGCGGTGGGAGCTATGGCTACACCTTC

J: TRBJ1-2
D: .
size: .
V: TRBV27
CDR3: CASSFYRGQGGYTF
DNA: TGTGCCAGCAGTTTTTATAGGGGTCAGGGTGGCTACACCTTC

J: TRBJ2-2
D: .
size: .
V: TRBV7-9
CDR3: CASSPRTDTGELFF
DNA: TGTGCCAGCAGCCCCCGGACAGACACCGGGGAGCTGTTTTTT

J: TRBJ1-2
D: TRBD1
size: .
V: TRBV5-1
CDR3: CASSLGDGQGVYGYTF
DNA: TGCGCCAGCAGCTTGGGGGACGGGCAGGGGGTCTATGGCTACACCTTC

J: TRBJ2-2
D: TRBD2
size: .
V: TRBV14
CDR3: CASSQAPQREYTGELFF
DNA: TGTGCCAGCAGCCAAGCCCCTCAGCGGGAGTACACCGGGGAGCTGTTTTTT

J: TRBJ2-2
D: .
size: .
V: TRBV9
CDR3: CASSVDYGQVTGELFF
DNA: TGTGCCAGCAGCGTAGATTATGGACAAGTCACCGGGGAGCTGTTTTTT

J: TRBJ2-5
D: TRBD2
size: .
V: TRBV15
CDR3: CATSGGLALSLGTQYF
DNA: TGTGCCACCAGCGGGGGACTAGCCCTATCTTTAGGGACCCAGTACTTC

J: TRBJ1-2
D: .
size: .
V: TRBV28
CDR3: CASSLSGFKTAEGDYGYTF
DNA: TGTGCCAGCAGTTTATCCGGTTTCAAGACAGCGGAGGGTGACTATGGCTACACCTTC

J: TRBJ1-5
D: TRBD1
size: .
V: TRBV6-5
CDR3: CASKKDRGVQPQHF
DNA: TGTGCCAGCAAGAAAGACAGGGGGGTTCAGCCCCAGCATTTT

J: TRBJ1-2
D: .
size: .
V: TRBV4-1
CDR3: CASSPQANYGYTF
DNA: TGCGCCAGCAGTCCTCAGGCTAACTATGGCTACACCTTC

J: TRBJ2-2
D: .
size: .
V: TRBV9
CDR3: CASSVADTGELFF
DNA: TGTGCCAGCAGCGTAGCTGACACCGGGGAGCTGTTTTTT